This T cell receptor beta chain was identified in a study of blood T cell repertoires in COVID-19. Study overall: Acute and convalescent COVID-19 samples came from the United States, Italy and Spain. T cells, B-cell-depleted T cells, or PBMCs supplied cDNA or gDNA.

As processed by the authors: Reference gene primer amplification gave nucleated cell count estimates. Generated by immunoSEQ multiplex PCR, the TCRdb table keeps only in-frame clones and is missing some. The DNA was the basis for D and trimming; V, J and clone size are from that table. The data contain about 290,000 clones, over 80% of them seen just once; the ten biggest clones take up around 4%. The CDR3 is 10 amino acids. Germline values: CDR1 MNHEY, CDR2 SVGAGI. V shed 7 bases and J shed 7 bases, with 7 bases lying between them. The sequence was obtained from a woman in her forties or fifties with active or convalescent COVID-19. The chain recombines TRBV6-5 with TRBJ1-2, with a tentative D call TRBD1 (5 bases). The sequencing input was peripheral blood. DNA of the CDR3: TGTGCCAGCACGGGGGGTGGCTACACCTTC. Its protein is CASTGGGYTF.